Listed here are 28 T cell receptor beta chains from one sample, sequenced in a study of T cell clonotyping in hematopoietic cell transplantation. Libraries were prepared by immunoSEQ multiplex PCR; TCRdb keeps only in-frame clonotypes and omits some of them. The table has roughly 9,300 clones, approximately 51% seen once. The sample was peripheral blood mononuclear cells, taken 100 days after allogeneic stem cell transplant. The source of these receptors is a female patient aged 45-60 years who had an allogeneic stem cell transplant from an unrelated donor, so the T cells may come from the graft donor. Some clones in this sample may be carry-over from other donors' samples.

The CDR3 DNA sequence: TGTGCCAGCAGCCAAGATCTTACAGGGCCTAATGGCTACACCTTC. It codes for CASSQDLTGPNGYTF. The chain has TRBV14 and TRBJ1-2, with TRBD1 as a possible D gene (6 bases). This CDR3 comprises 15 residues. V was shortened by 0 bases and J by 6 bases, with 14 bases between the two germline ends. Germline values: CDR1 SGHDN, CDR2 FVKESK.

The rearrangement uses TRBV6-6 and TRBJ2-1; maybe TRBD1 (6 bases). V shed 5 bases and J shed 8 bases, with 10 bases lying between them. The CDR3 extends over 12 amino acids. CDR1 is MNHNY, CDR2 SVGAGI, per germline (reference sequence). The CDR3 spells CASSPRGDEQFF. CDR3 bases: TGTGCCAGCAGTCCCAGGGGTGATGAGCAGTTCTTC.

The chain recombines TRBV6-5 with TRBJ2-7; TRBD1 matches 7 bases. This CDR3 region has 15 residues. After removal of 2 bases from V and 5 bases from J, the junction contained 9 bases not matched to a gene. Germline V gives CDR1 MNHEY, CDR2 SVGAGI. The DNA of the CDR3 is TGTGCCAGCAGTTACGGGGCCACAGGGGCAAACGAGCAGTACTTC. Protein product: CASSYGATGANEQYF.

The rearrangement uses TRBV30 and TRBJ1-4; a weak D match, TRBD1 (6 bases). Germline V gene lookup returns CDR1 GTSNPN and CDR2 SVGIG (reference sequence). Trimming stripped 0 bases from V and 14 bases from J, with 10 bases between. The CDR3 covers 11 residues. CDR3 protein: CAWSVGGPLFF. CDR3 DNA: TGTGCCTGGAGTGTAGGGGGGCCCCTGTTTTTT.

This clone was detected only a few times. This chain joins TRBV4-3 and TRBJ1-6, with TRBD1 matching 8 bases. The CDR3 loop spans 14 amino acids. V lost 5 bases, J lost 10 bases, and 7 bases stayed unmatched. Germline values: CDR1 LGHNA, CDR2 YSLEER. The CDR3 DNA follows: TGCGCCAGCAGCTTCGACAGGGGTTGGTCACCCCTCCACTTT. It yields the protein CASSFDRGWSPLHF.

This clone was counted between two and nine times. This chain connects TRBV4-3 to TRBJ2-2; no reliable D call. V was pared by 0 bases and J by 7 bases, with 6 bases between. Looked up from germline, CDR1 is LGHNA and CDR2 is YSLEER. This CDR3 spans 13 amino acids. The CDR3 DNA reads as TGCGCCAGCAGCCAAGATAGAGACGGGGAGCTGTTTTTT. Translating gives CASSQDRDGELFF.

V is TRBV29-1 and J is TRBJ2-7, with a tentative D call TRBD2 (5 bases). This CDR3 is built from 11 residues. V shed 7 bases and J shed 3 bases, with 10 bases lying between them. Per germline, CDR1 SQVTM and CDR2 ANQGSEA. CDR3 DNA: TGCAGCGGGGGAGCGGACTACGAGCAGTACTTC. This encodes CSGGADYEQYF.

This clone showed up just a few times. This sequence joins TRBV4-1 and TRBJ1-5; D is uncertain. CDR1 MGHRA and CDR2 YSYEKL come from the germline V gene. V was cut by 4 bases and J by 3 bases, with 10 bases left in between. This CDR3 region has 14 residues. The CDR3 DNA is TGCGCCAGCAGCCTCCGGGAGGTCAATCAGCCCCAGCATTTT. Translating it yields CASSLREVNQPQHF.

The rearrangement links TRBV5-6 to TRBJ1-1; a weak D match, TRBD1 (6 bases). The CDR3 consists of 14 residues. CDR1 is SGHDT, CDR2 YYEEEE, per germline. V gave up 1 base and J gave up 5 bases, with 12 bases separating them. As DNA, the CDR3 is TGTGCCAGCAGCTTGATGGCAGGGGAGACTGAAGCTTTCTTT. Protein: CASSLMAGETEAFF.

This clone was picked up a small number of times. The chain uses TRBV6-6 and TRBJ1-5; tentative D call: TRBD1 (5 bases). The CDR3 is made up of 14 amino acids. Per the germline V gene, CDR1 is MNHNY and CDR2 is SVGAGI (reference sequence). V was clipped by 4 bases and J by 5 bases, with 12 bases between them. CDR3 DNA sequence: TGTGCCAGCAGTTTCAGGGAGTCCGATCAGCCCCAGCATTTT. Encoded protein: CASSFRESDQPQHF.

This clone was detected a few times. The same CDR3 is also encoded by other DNA sequences in this sample. The V and J genes are TRBV25-1 and TRBJ2-1; no clear D. From germline, CDR1 is MGHDK and CDR2 SYGVNS. Trimming stripped 7 bases from V and 5 bases from J, with 15 bases between. The CDR3 has 14 residues. The CDR3 sequence is CASTPVYSNNEQFF. As DNA, the CDR3 is TGTGCCAGCACCCCCGTTTACAGTAACAATGAGCAGTTCTTC.

This sequence joins TRBV27 and TRBJ2-3; TRBD2 is a possible D gene (6 bases). V shed 3 bases and J shed 2 bases, with 9 bases lying between them. CDR1 and CDR2 from the germline V gene are MNHEY and SMNVEV (reference sequence). This CDR3 has 14 residues. This CDR3 is CASSFGLNTDTQYF. CDR3 in DNA: TGTGCCAGCAGTTTCGGACTAAACACAGATACGCAGTATTTT.

This clone was seen only a few times. The V gene is TRBV7-3, the J gene TRBJ2-3, with 11 positions matching TRBD1. The CDR3 extends over 13 amino acids. Germline assignment: CDR1 SGHTA and CDR2 FQGTGA. With 1 base clipped from V and 14 bases from J, the junction kept 5 bases outside the gene matches. The CDR3 nucleotides read TGTGCCAGCAGCTTAAGGGGGGACAGGGGGTTGTATTTT. It yields the protein CASSLRGDRGLYF.

The chain is built from TRBV5-6 and TRBJ2-5; D uncertain. Trimming removed 4 bases from V and 5 bases from J, with 12 bases in between. Looked up from germline, CDR1 is SGHDT and CDR2 is YYEEEE. The CDR3 is 13 residues long. CDR3 residues: CASSMGMGETQYF. The DNA of the CDR3 is TGTGCCAGCAGCATGGGGATGGGGGAGACCCAGTACTTC.

This clone was observed a few times. J is TRBJ2-5 and V is TRBV5-1; TRBD1 matches at 7 bases. Germline V CDR1 and CDR2: SGHRS, YFSETQ. This CDR3 has 15 amino acids. The V and J ends lost 0 bases and 2 bases, in that order; junction bases with no gene match: 4. The CDR3 here is CASSLGGTDQETQYF. CDR3 coding DNA: TGCGCCAGCAGCTTGGGTGGGACAGATCAAGAGACCCAGTACTTC. The full variable domain, completed using reference TRBV5-1 and TRBJ2-5, is KAGVTQTPRYLIKTRGQQVTLSCSPISGHRSVSWYQQTPGQGLQFLFEYFSETQRNKGNFPGRFSGRQFSNSRSEMNVSTLELGDSALYLCASSLGGTDQETQYFGPGTRLLVL.

The CDR3 nucleotides read TGTGCCAGCGGGGAACAGGTTTACGAGCAGTACTTC. This gives the protein CASGEQVYEQYF. The gene calls are TRBV25-1 and TRBJ2-7; D possibly corresponds to TRBD1 (5 bases). The CDR3 sequence is 12 residues long. Germline V lookup: CDR1 MGHDK, CDR2 SYGVNS. V dropped 8 bases and J dropped 4 bases, with 12 bases sitting between them.

The V call is TRBV19, the J call TRBJ2-5; 8 bases are shared with TRBD2. The CDR3 is 14 residues long. Trimming cost V 6 bases and J 4 bases; bases outside gene matches: 7. Germline lookup yields CDR1 LNHDA and CDR2 SQIVND (reference sequence). CDR3 loop: CASRSSGLGETQYF. Here the CDR3 DNA reads TGTGCCAGTAGATCTAGCGGGCTGGGAGAGACCCAGTACTTC.

The CDR3 region has the DNA TGTGCCAGCAGCCAAACAGCTAACTATGGCTACACCTTC. It translates to CASSQTANYGYTF. The rearrangement links TRBV7-2 to TRBJ1-2; D is ambiguous. CDR3 length equals 13 residues. Per the germline V gene, CDR1 is SGHTA and CDR2 is FQGNSA. V was shortened by 5 bases and J by 0 bases, with 7 bases between the two germline ends. Using reference TRBV7-2 and TRBJ1-2 for the parts outside the CDR3, the full variable domain is GAGVSQSPSNKVTEKGKDVELRCDPISGHTALYWYRQSLGQGLEFLIYFQGNSAPDKSGLPSDRFSAERTGGSVSTLTIQRTQQEDSAVYLCASSQTANYGYTFGSGTRLTVV.

This clone was counted only a few times. V is TRBV28 and J is TRBJ2-5; TRBD2 agrees at 8 bases. Germline assignment: CDR1 MDHEN and CDR2 SYDVKM. V trimming: 6 bases; J trimming: 4 bases; junction bases outside the gene matches: 7. The CDR3 has 14 amino acids. The CDR3, as DNA: TGTGCCAGCAGCTCGAGCGGGAGTGGAGAGACCCAGTACTTC. Protein sequence: CASSSSGSGETQYF.

This clone showed up just a few times. V usage is TRBV4-3 and J usage is TRBJ2-7, with TRBD1 matching over 9 bases. CDR1 is LGHNA, CDR2 YSLEER, per germline. This CDR3 has 14 residues. The ends lost 1 base at V and 2 bases at J; junction bases unmatched: 0. CDR3 protein: CASSQGQGAYEQYF. The CDR3 DNA sequence: TGCGCCAGCAGCCAAGGACAGGGGGCCTACGAGCAGTACTTC.

The chain joins TRBV4-2 to TRBJ2-7, with D unclear. This CDR3 has 12 residues. Trimming removed 6 bases at V and 2 bases at J, with 8 bases between. In germline, CDR1 is LGHNA, CDR2 YNFKEQ. For the CDR3, the DNA is TGTGCCAGCAGTTACACACCCTACGAGCAGTACTTC. Its protein product is CASSYTPYEQYF.

This clone was counted only a few times. This chain links TRBV5-4 with TRBJ2-5, with 8 bases identical to TRBD2. J was trimmed by 2 bases and V by 1 base; bases with no gene match: 7. This CDR3 spans 16 amino acids. Per the germline V gene, CDR1 is SGHNT and CDR2 is YYREEE (reference sequence). In DNA, the CDR3 is TGTGCCAGCAGCTTGAGGCGGGGGGCCGATCAAGAGACCCAGTACTTC. Encoded protein: CASSLRRGADQETQYF.

This clone occurred a few times. The genes are TRBV7-9 and TRBJ2-7; TRBD1 matches at 9 bases. Losses at the gene ends were 5 bases for V and 4 bases for J; bases not matched to a gene: 9. This CDR3 has 15 amino acids. From germline, CDR1 is SEHNR and CDR2 FQNEAQ (reference sequence). For the CDR3, the DNA is TGTGCCAGCAGCCCTACCGGGACAGGGTTTTACGAGCAGTACTTC. As protein: CASSPTGTGFYEQYF.

This clone has more than one count but fewer than ten. The chain couples TRBV30 to TRBJ1-2; 10 bases are a match to TRBD1. This CDR3 comprises 12 residues. With V trimmed by 3 bases and J by 7 bases, 2 bases remained unmatched. Germline V gene data show CDR1 as GTSNPN and CDR2 as SVGIG (reference sequence). The CDR3 bases are TGTGCCTGGAGCCGGACAGGGGGTGGCTACACCTTC. It is translated as CAWSRTGGGYTF.

This clone was seen a handful of times. This chain connects TRBV28 to TRBJ1-5; 7 nucleotides align to TRBD1. Germline V gene data show CDR1 as MDHEN and CDR2 as SYDVKM. The CDR3 spans 15 residues. The V segment lost 6 bases and the J segment 1 base; nucleotides outside the gene matches: 6. CDR3 amino acids: CASRLDRESNQPQHF. For the CDR3, the DNA is TGTGCCAGCAGACTCGACAGGGAAAGCAATCAGCCCCAGCATTTT.

Concerning this clone itself: An end of the junction differs from the germline gene, which may be a read error. The chain combines TRBV7-2 with TRBJ2-7; D remains unclear. The CDR3 covers 15 residues. The germline CDR1 and CDR2 sequences are SGHTA and FQGNSA. The CDR3 sequence: CASSLGHPYSYEQYF. In DNA, the CDR3 is TGTGCCAGCAGTTTAGGGCACCCGTACTCCTACGAGCAGTACTTC.

This clone has just a few counts. V usage is TRBV30 and J usage is TRBJ2-5; 9 nucleotides match TRBD1. The CDR3 is 13 residues long. The J segment lost 3 bases and the V segment lost 2 bases, leaving 1 base of the junction unmatched. Germline lookup yields CDR1 GTSNPN and CDR2 SVGIG (reference sequence). This CDR3 reads CAWSRTGEETQYF. CDR3 nucleotides: TGTGCCTGGAGTCGGACAGGGGAAGAGACCCAGTACTTC.

The chain links TRBV7-6 to TRBJ2-3, with D possibly TRBD1 on 5 matching bases. Trimming left V 7 bases short and J 4 bases short, with 12 bases between. The CDR3 contains 13 residues. Germline loops: CDR1 SGHVS, CDR2 FNYEAQ. CDR3 DNA: TGTGCCAGCAACCCTGGGGCCGCAGATACGCAGTATTTT. Translating it yields CASNPGAADTQYF.